A selection of T cell receptor beta chains follows, all from one sample in a study of cytomegalovirus exposure and HLA in healthy donors. The assay was immunoSEQ multiplex PCR, and TCRdb's table has in-frame clones only and misses some. The sample records roughly 100,000 clones, 60% to 80% being singletons. Material: PBMCs. These receptors all stem from a male donor in good health and CMV-seropositive. CDR3s leave out the opening cysteine and the closing phenylalanine or tryptophan. Clone size, where shown, is once, few, many, or a class for clones that have expanded.

V	size	J	CDR3
TRBV5-1	NA	TRBJ2-7	ASSSDRADRYEQY
TRBV7-9	NA	TRBJ2-5	ASSLGGVQETQY
TRBV19	few	TRBJ1-5	ASSIGQGNQPQH
TRBV9	NA	TRBJ2-3	ASSTTGSSTDTQY
TRBV5-4	NA	TRBJ2-7	ASSSHGLAGGYSYEQY
TRBV7-2	NA	TRBJ2-5	ASSPQGSGETQY
TRBV7-9	NA	TRBJ1-4	ASSPLGQGNEKLF
TRBV5-4	NA	TRBJ2-7	ASSLGLAGDYEQY
TRBV5-1	few	TRBJ1-1	ASSSGVVTEAF
TRBV5-1	NA	TRBJ2-3	ASCRETSDTDTQY
TRBV5-1	NA	TRBJ1-5	ASSLSGLGNQPQH
TRBV9	NA	TRBJ1-4	ASSVVSGEKLL
TRBV7-9	NA	TRBJ2-3	ASSPEGRGEDYTDTQY
TRBV6-6	few	TRBJ2-1	ASSLTALDNEQF
TRBV9	NA	TRBJ2-5	ASSASGSNMETQY
TRBV18	NA	NA	ASSSAGVNEQY
TRBV7-9	NA	TRBJ2-5	SSSLVGVYQETQY
TRBV19	NA	TRBJ2-7	ASSSDRNYEQY
TRBV6-1	NA	TRBJ2-5	ASSEAGWGGETQY
TRBV27	NA	TRBJ2-7	ASSSSDRGRYEQY
TRBV9	NA	TRBJ2-7	ASSITGTSGYEQY
TRBV29-1	NA	TRBJ2-3	SVETGVSSDTQY
TRBV29-1	NA	TRBJ2-5	SAHRWEETQY
TRBV7-9	NA	TRBJ2-1	ASSSQGYEQF
TRBV6-4	NA	TRBJ2-3	ASSPLAGGADTQY
TRBV28	NA	TRBJ2-1	ASNLAGKGYNEQF
TRBV7-9	once	TRBJ1-2	ASEAGSYLANYGYT
TRBV2	few	TRBJ1-2	ASSAWDSSLYGYT
TRBV5-1	NA	TRBJ2-2	ASGPLQGGHGELF
TRBV19	NA	TRBJ2-7	ASSIDRLAGTYEQY
TRBV11-2	NA	TRBJ2-7	ASSLDGLESSYEQY
TRBV15	NA	TRBJ2-7	ATRPTDRPPYEQY
TRBV28	once	TRBJ1-3	ASSLGSSRRNTIY
TRBV7-2	NA	TRBJ1-2	ASSISRVFGDGYT
TRBV9	NA	TRBJ2-3	ASSARLAGRDTQY
TRBV4-3	NA	TRBJ2-7	ASSHGQGEEEQY
TRBV18	NA	TRBJ1-1	ASSSNQGLNTEAF
TRBV5-1	NA	TRBJ1-1	AGSPPPGEAF
TRBV28	few	TRBJ1-2	ASSPPGTGELRGYT
TRBV7-2	NA	TRBJ2-1	ASSLFSTRSNEQF
TRBV13	once	TRBJ2-3	ASSPGLAGFTDTQY
TRBV7-2	NA	TRBJ2-7	ASSPPTSGTSYEQY
TRBV29-1	NA	TRBJ2-2	SVIGSRGTGELF
TRBV19	NA	TRBJ2-6	ASSIRESGANVLT
TRBV6-5	NA	TRBJ1-2	ASSYADSRYGYT
TRBV6-5	NA	TRBJ1-4	VSRFLTGANEKLF
TRBV7-9	NA	TRBJ2-7	ASSPPGTSGNEQY
TRBV2	few	TRBJ2-5	ASKGLGGEETQY
TRBV5-6	NA	TRBJ2-2	ASRRLVPMGTGELF
TRBV5-5	NA	TRBJ2-7	ASSLAPGEMYEQY
TRBV6-5	NA	TRBJ2-1	ASSSRDRGRNEQF
TRBV4-3	few	TRBJ2-7	ASSQARSFFSYEQY
TRBV5-1	few	TRBJ2-7	ASSGRWDSYEQY
TRBV28	NA	TRBJ2-7	ASSLYSMRTLSSYEQY
TRBV5-1	NA	TRBJ1-1	ASSLGGQGVTEAF